One TCR beta chain is described in this entry. The V gene's germline CDR1 is SGDLS and CDR2 YYNGEE. This CDR3 contains 15 residues. The V and J ends lost 0 bases and 7 bases respectively, with 13 bases between them. The sample originates from a study of blood T cell repertoires in COVID-19. Participants were placed into cohorts based on the clinical history they reported. Sequenced by immunoSEQ multiplex PCR; TCRdb stores in-frame clones only, minus some. The sample lists some 190,000 clones; 80% were seen once. The chain recombines TRBV9 with TRBJ2-2, with D maybe TRBD2 (6 bases). The sequencing sample was made of PBMCs or T cells enriched from blood (not recorded which). The source is a man in his fifties or sixties who had been exposed to COVID-19. The DNA for the CDR3 is TGTGCCAGCAGCGTAGCGGGGGTGGGGATCGGGGAGCTGTTTTTT. Translation: CASSVAGVGIGELFF.